This T cell receptor beta chain was sequenced for a study of T cells after yellow fever vaccination (dated by TCRdb to between 2018 and 2020). Turning to the overall study: The SMART-Seq v4 Ultra Low Input RNA kit was used to prepare libraries from fractions with low cell numbers. Blood samples were taken at several timepoints before and after primary and secondary immunization, and bulk PBMC replicates and cell subsets were isolated. The cohort comprised two healthy male donors, one aged 18 to 29 and one aged 30 to 40 years. To follow T-cell clones before and after primary and booster YFV17D yellow fever vaccination, bulk TCR alpha and beta repertoires were sequenced over time. The paper as a whole reports these results and caveats: Compared with the primary T-cell response, the secondary T-cell response was weaker but faster, peaking on day 5 rather than day 15. The study included only two donors, which limits how far the findings can be generalized. Most clones expanded after primary vaccination were re-detected after the booster (96% of CD4 and about nine tenths of CD8), suggesting broad memory maintenance. Because abundant contaminating clonotypes from the bulk population could be contained in FACS-sorted repertoires, computational filtering was required. A small share of clonotypes was detected in both CD4 and CD8 compartments, with the overlap likely arising from convergent recombination.

Taken from cysteine to phenylalanine, the CDR3 has 13 residues. Here the CDR3 DNA is all that survives: 39 bases in frame from base 1. V gives up 5 bases and J gives up 6 bases, and the segment between their germline ends measures 12 bases. CDR1 and CDR2 are read off the germline V gene as SGHVS and FNYEAQ. This clonotype was picked up a small number of times. The clone's antigen remains unknown. There are no base qualities to consult, and no much larger clone falls within one base. Sequencer: Illumina NovaSeq 6000. TCR cDNA was synthesized by 5'RACE template switching, through which a universal primer site and unique molecular identifiers were introduced. Priming for cDNA synthesis came from both the TCR alpha and TCR beta constant segments. Library amplification used two PCR steps, and the second PCR step added sample barcodes and sequencing adapters. Sequencing of libraries was done on Illumina HiSeq 2500 (2x100 bp) or NovaSeq (2x150 bp). In the original analysis: MIGEC was used to demultiplex reads and collapse the reads into UMI consensus sequences, and MiXCR was used for V(D)J alignment. Clonotypes responding to the vaccine were identified with edgeR on replicate PBMC samples, with the criteria of FDR below 0.01 and a log2 fold change above 5 up to day 15. CD4 or CD8 identity was assigned to each bulk clonotype according to whether the clonotype was present at higher abundance in the sequenced CD4 repertoire or the sequenced CD8 repertoire. TCRdb handled the public reads itself, with Q25 trimming in fastp and clone calling in MiXCR, and kept productive beta chains. Rows merge per CDR3 protein into single entries with the most common DNA and genes. TCRdb's processing, not the study's, gives the V and J calls here. This sample has over 250,000 distinct CDR3 sequences in its table, and over 3.5% of those were observed once. Around 23% of the sample comes from the top ten.

The treatment or condition label, as the study defines it: live attenuated yellow fever vaccine strain. At each blood-draw timepoint, two biological replicates of bulk PBMCs were obtained. PBMCs were isolated from peripheral blood using a standard Ficoll-Paque protocol. TriZol was used to extract RNA from bulk PBMCs, CD4 and CD8 fractions, and dextramer-positive and dextramer-negative fractions. The receptor's source is a man aged 18 to 29 who received the YFV17D yellow fever vaccine. The sample here was PBMCs, taken 5 days after the yellow fever booster vaccination. The rearrangement combines TRBV7-6 with TRBJ2-3; the D gene identity is not certain. DNA sequence: TGTGCCAGCAGCACCGGATCCTGGGATACGCAGTATTTT. It translates as CASSTGSWDTQYF.